A single sample is the source of the 12 T cell receptor beta chains below, sequenced in a study of blood T cell repertoires in COVID-19. Clones were sequenced by immunoSEQ multiplex PCR, and TCRdb holds only the in-frame ones, with some missing. This table holds 80,000 or so clones, 65% to 90% found once. The sequencing input was peripheral blood. The receptors were sampled from a man in his forties or fifties with COVID-19, enrolled during active disease.

J is TRBJ2-2 and V is TRBV7-8; TRBD2 agrees at 10 bases. CDR3 length: 15 residues. Germline-derived CDR1 and CDR2 are SGHVS and FQNEAQ. V lost 5 bases, J lost 4 bases, and 4 bases stayed unmatched. The CDR3 DNA sequence: TGTGCCAGCAGCCCAAGCGGGAGGGCCACCGGGGAGCTGTTTTTT. Translating it yields CASSPSGRATGELFF.

The chain carries TRBV1 and TRBJ2-7; the table's D call of TRBD2 was not tested on the DNA. TRBV1 is a recognized pseudogene. The CDR3 sequence is 14 residues long. This CDR3 reads CTSSRGGREPEQYF. The CDR3, as DNA: TGCACCAGCAGCCGGGGGGGAAGGGAGCCCGAGCAGTACTTC.

The chain has TRBV28 and TRBJ2-7; maybe TRBD1 (5 bases). This CDR3 is built from 14 residues. Germline V gene sequence: CDR1 MDHEN, CDR2 SYDVKM. V was cut by 4 bases and J by 2 bases, with 12 bases left in between. The chain's CDR3 is CASSSPTVTYEQYF. The CDR3 DNA reads as TGTGCCAGCAGTTCCCCGACAGTGACCTACGAGCAGTACTTC.

This chain joins TRBV3-1 (or the pseudogene TRBV3-2) and TRBJ1-2, with 10 nucleotides matching TRBD1. J lost 6 bases, V lost 7 bases, and 11 bases had no gene match. Germline V gene sequence: CDR1 LGHDT, CDR2 YNNKEL (reference sequence). CDR3 length equals 15 residues. CDR3 amino acids: CASTPPGQGRHGYTF. Here the CDR3 DNA reads TGTGCCAGCACCCCGCCGGGACAGGGGCGCCATGGCTACACCTTC.

V usage is TRBV5-1 and J usage is TRBJ2-3; TRBD1 is a possible D gene (5 bases). CDR1 SGHRS and CDR2 YFSETQ come from the germline V gene. Trimming removed 4 bases at V and 3 bases at J, with 15 bases between. This CDR3 region has 15 residues. The DNA of the CDR3 is TGCGCCAGCAGCGACCGGACAATATCTACAGATACGCAGTATTTT. Translated: CASSDRTISTDTQYF.

V is TRBV7-3 and J is TRBJ2-2; possible D gene TRBD2, 5 bases. CDR1 is SGHTA and CDR2 is FQGTGA in the germline V gene. The CDR3 runs 15 residues. V gave up 2 bases and J gave up 0 bases, with 7 bases separating them. The CDR3 DNA reads as TGTGCCAGCAGCTTAGAGAGGGCGAACACCGGGGAGCTGTTTTTT. It specifies CASSLERANTGELFF.

The chain carries TRBV29-1 and TRBJ2-2; 7 positions match TRBD1. After removal of 7 bases from V and 8 bases from J, the junction contained 10 bases not matched to a gene. Per germline, CDR1 SQVTM and CDR2 ANQGSEA. CDR3 length: 13 amino acids. Here the CDR3 DNA reads TGCAGCGGACGGACAGGCTCGACTGGGGAGCTGTTTTTT. This gives the protein CSGRTGSTGELFF.

This chain connects TRBV11-2 to TRBJ2-1; 8 bases line up with TRBD1. Germline V gene sequence: CDR1 SGHAT, CDR2 FQNNGV. The CDR3 totals 14 residues. J gave up 3 bases and V 7 bases, and 5 bases lay outside the gene matches. The CDR3 is CASTTGTGYNEQFF. CDR3 nucleotide sequence: TGTGCCAGCACCACCGGGACAGGCTACAATGAGCAGTTCTTC.

The rearrangement links TRBV20-1 to TRBJ2-5; no clear D gene. The CDR3 is 11 residues long. Trimming took off 2 bases at V and 2 bases at J, with 3 bases between the two ends. CDR1 is DFQATT, CDR2 SNEGSKA, per germline (reference sequence). This chain's CDR3 is CSARRQETQYF. In nucleotides, the CDR3 is TGCAGTGCTAGACGGCAAGAGACCCAGTACTTC.

This chain joins TRBV12-3 or TRBV12-4 and TRBJ2-6; D remains ambiguous. The CDR3 covers 13 residues. The germline V and J ends were trimmed by 5 bases and 3 bases, with 5 bases remaining between them. In DNA, the CDR3 is TGTGCCAGCAGTGGGCTTGGGGCCAACGTCCTGACTTTC. This encodes CASSGLGANVLTF.

The genes are TRBV5-1 and TRBJ1-1, with D unresolved. Germline CDR1 and CDR2: SGHRS and YFSETQ. Deletions cut 2 bases from V and 6 bases from J, with 14 bases between. This CDR3 region has 14 residues. The CDR3 region is CASSFEALKSEAFF. The CDR3 DNA reads TGCGCCAGCAGCTTTGAAGCGCTGAAGTCTGAAGCTTTCTTT.

The V and J genes are TRBV9 and TRBJ2-5; 10 bases map to TRBD2. After removal of 0 bases from V and 1 base from J, the junction contained 3 bases not matched to a gene. Per germline, CDR1 SGDLS and CDR2 YYNGEE. The CDR3 contains 16 residues. The CDR3: CASSVGTSGVQETQYF. The CDR3, as DNA: TGTGCCAGCAGCGTAGGGACTAGCGGCGTCCAAGAGACCCAGTACTTC.